The sequence of this T cell receptor beta chain was determined in a study of blood T cells in healthy people across ages. Study-level results: More naive CD4+ cells and higher diversity were found in long-lived than in aged donors.

Per the germline V gene, CDR1 is MNHNS and CDR2 is SASEGT. CDR3 size: 17 residues. Trimming pared 1 base from V and 13 bases from J, leaving 26 bases between. About this clonotype itself: Its antigen is still unknown.

PCR was performed a second time for about 6 to 12 cycles using a sample-barcoded 5' primer and a J-beta primer mix. Every cDNA molecule carried a tag from a template-switch adaptor bearing 12 random nucleotides. TCRdb analysed the 5' RACE reads with MiXCR anew, one entry per CDR3 protein. Seen here are around 1,800,000 distinct CDR3 sequences, about 39% observed once, and the top ten hold roughly 23%. Sequences were obtained from blood. The chain joins TRBV6-1 to TRBJ2-1; D possibly corresponds to TRBD2 (6 bases). The clonotype was recovered from a human donor in good health. CDR3 sequence (DNA): TGTGCCAGCAGTGAAGAGGGTAGCGGAGGGATCGAAGAGACCCAGTTCTTC. It yields the protein CASSEEGSGGIEETQFF.